Each of the 23 T cell receptor beta chains below was sequenced from the same sample in a study of cytomegalovirus exposure and HLA in healthy donors. Primers for the PCR totalled 60 Vbeta and 13 Jbeta. Method: immunoSEQ multiplex PCR; TCRdb's copy keeps in-frame clones and lacks some. The sample consists of 100,000 to 150,000 clones, about 85% of them appearing once. Sequenced: PBMCs. These receptors came from a boy younger than 18 in good health and CMV-seronegative.

V usage is TRBV11-2 and J usage is TRBJ1-6, with D unclear. This CDR3 contains 15 residues. Germline CDR1 reads SGHAT; CDR2 reads FQNNGV. V gave up 1 base and J gave up 1 base, with 5 bases separating them. CDR3 residues: CASSLVESYNSPLHF. The CDR3 DNA is TGTGCCAGCAGCTTAGTGGAGTCCTATAATTCACCCCTCCACTTT.

The V and J genes are TRBV6-1 and TRBJ1-4; tentative D call: TRBD1 (5 bases). Germline CDR1 is MNHNS and CDR2 is SASEGT. V was clipped by 5 bases and J by 5 bases, with 15 bases between them. The CDR3 spans 15 residues. DNA for the CDR3: TGTGCCAGCAGTAGGGGTGACAGCTTGAATGAAAAACTGTTTTTT. Its protein is CASSRGDSLNEKLFF.

This clone has just a few counts. The rearrangement uses TRBV10-3 and TRBJ1-1; a weak D match, TRBD1 (5 bases). The CDR3 loop spans 16 amino acids. Germline V gene sequence: CDR1 ENHRY, CDR2 SYGVKD. V was clipped by 8 bases and J by 5 bases, with 24 bases between them. The CDR3 region is CAIVQGLGGRGTEAFF. CDR3 DNA: TGTGCCATCGTCCAAGGTTTGGGGGGACGGGGGACTGAAGCTTTCTTT.

The CDR3 sequence is CASSQSTGMQETQYF. For the CDR3, the DNA is TGTGCCAGCAGCCAATCCACAGGGATGCAAGAGACCCAGTACTTC. This chain connects TRBV14 to TRBJ2-5; possible D gene TRBD1, 6 bases. Germline CDR1 is SGHDN and CDR2 is FVKESK. The V end lost 2 bases, the J end lost 2 bases, and 12 bases lay between the germline ends. The CDR3 is made up of 15 amino acids.

There are a few counts of this clone. The gene calls are TRBV7-6 and TRBJ2-2; TRBD2 is a possible D gene (5 bases). Germline CDR1 and CDR2: SGHVS and FNYEAQ. This CDR3 contains 14 residues. The V end was cut by 6 bases, the J end by 2 bases, with 10 bases between. In DNA form, the CDR3 reads TGTGCCAGCAGACTCGGAGGAAACACCGGGGAGCTGTTTTTT. Amino acid sequence: CASRLGGNTGELFF. The full variable domain, completed using reference TRBV7-6 and TRBJ2-2, is GAGVSQSPRYKVTKRGQDVALRCDPISGHVSLYWYRQALGQGPEFLTYFNYEAQQDKSGLPNDRFSAERPEGSISTLTIQRTEQRDSAMYRCASRLGGNTGELFFGEGSRLTVL.

The CDR3 DNA sequence: TGTGCCAGTAGTATATTGTCCGGGTCGGGGACAAAGGGCGACGAGCAGTACTTC. Encoded protein: CASSILSGSGTKGDEQYF. V usage is TRBV19 and J usage is TRBJ2-7, with a tentative D call TRBD1 (6 bases). The CDR3 is 18 amino acids. Germline assignment: CDR1 LNHDA and CDR2 SQIVND (reference sequence). V dropped 2 bases and J dropped 5 bases, with 25 bases sitting between them.

The rearrangement uses TRBV27 and TRBJ2-1; TRBD2 might be the D (5 bases). The CDR3 extends over 14 amino acids. Germline V gene data show CDR1 as MNHEY and CDR2 as SMNVEV (reference sequence). The ends were cut back, 6 bases at V and 6 bases at J, with 15 bases in the middle. CDR3 region: CASSRQADGNEQFF. DNA for the CDR3: TGTGCCAGCAGCAGACAAGCGGACGGCAATGAGCAGTTCTTC.

The genes are TRBV7-3 and TRBJ2-6, with 12 bases matching TRBD2. The CDR3 extends over 17 amino acids. Losses at the gene ends were 5 bases for V and 2 bases for J; bases not matched to a gene: 4. The V gene's germline CDR1 is SGHTA and CDR2 FQGTGA. CDR3 in amino acids: CASSPSGRAAGANVLTF. DNA of the CDR3: TGTGCCAGCAGCCCTAGCGGGAGGGCAGCTGGGGCCAACGTCCTGACTTTC.

The genes are TRBV7-2 and TRBJ2-7, with TRBD2 as a possible D gene (5 bases). CDR1 SGHTA and CDR2 FQGNSA come from the germline V gene. The CDR3 runs 14 residues. Trimming left V 0 bases short and J 5 bases short, with 11 bases between. The CDR3 is CASSLARGGNEQYF. The CDR3 nucleotides read TGTGCCAGCAGCTTAGCGCGTGGAGGTAACGAGCAGTACTTC.

The chain is built from TRBV7-9 and TRBJ1-1, with 8 nucleotides matching TRBD1. The junction had 9 bases not matched to a gene; V was cut back by 11 bases and J by 1 base. In germline, CDR1 is SEHNR, CDR2 FQNEAQ (reference sequence). The CDR3 has 14 amino acids. The CDR3 loop reads CAGGRTGQNTEAFF. For the CDR3, the DNA is TGTGCCGGCGGCCGGACAGGGCAGAACACTGAAGCTTTCTTT.

The V call is TRBV5-4, the J call TRBJ1-1; no clear D. V dropped 3 bases and J dropped 1 base, with 7 bases sitting between them. Looked up from germline, CDR1 is SGHNT and CDR2 is YYREEE (reference sequence). The CDR3 spans 13 residues. CDR3 nucleotide sequence: TGTGCCAGCAGCTCGACGGGGAACACTGAAGCTTTCTTT. Residues: CASSSTGNTEAFF.

This clone was counted only a few times. The chain combines TRBV5-4 with TRBJ2-2; 11 bases are shared with TRBD2. The germline gives CDR1 SGHNT, CDR2 YYREEE (reference sequence). The CDR3 totals 15 residues. Losses at the gene ends were 4 bases for V and 6 bases for J; bases not matched to a gene: 5. CDR3 loop: CASSVLAGASGELFF. The CDR3 DNA follows: TGTGCCAGCAGCGTACTAGCGGGAGCCTCCGGGGAGCTGTTTTTT.

The chain recombines TRBV27 with TRBJ2-1; 11 positions match TRBD2. This CDR3 comprises 17 residues. V lost 3 bases to trimming and J lost 2 bases; unmatched junction nucleotides: 6. The V gene's germline CDR1 is MNHEY and CDR2 SMNVEV (reference sequence). The CDR3 here is CASSLLAGGQAYNEQFF. In DNA, the CDR3 is TGTGCCAGCAGTTTGCTAGCGGGAGGTCAAGCCTACAATGAGCAGTTCTTC.

The chain uses TRBV7-3 and TRBJ1-1, with D hard to call. V was pared by 0 bases and J by 4 bases, with 6 bases between. The CDR3 has 13 amino acids. Germline V gene data show CDR1 as SGHTA and CDR2 as FQGTGA. The CDR3 reads CASSLTPSTEAFF. CDR3 bases: TGTGCCAGCAGCTTAACCCCGAGCACTGAAGCTTTCTTT.

The chain uses TRBV15 and TRBJ2-3; 15 bases map to TRBD2. The CDR3 runs to 19 residues. Unmatched junction bases numbered 9, after V lost 1 base and J lost 4 bases. The germline gives CDR1 LNHNV, CDR2 YYDKDF (reference sequence). The CDR3 bases are TGTGCCACCAGCAGAGTATTAGGGACTAGCGGGGGGAAGGCAGATACGCAGTATTTT. Protein: CATSRVLGTSGGKADTQYF. Together with reference TRBV15 and TRBJ2-3, the CDR3 gives the full variable domain: DAMVIQNPRYQVTQFGKPVTLSCSQTLNHNVMYWYQQKSSQAPKLLFHYYDKDFNNEADTPDNFQSRRPNTSFCFLDIRSPGLGDTAMYLCATSRVLGTSGGKADTQYFGPGTRLTVL.

The rearrangement joins TRBV9 to TRBJ2-7; 7 nucleotides line up with TRBD2. Germline CDR1 reads SGDLS; CDR2 reads YYNGEE. V lost 3 bases to trimming and J lost 2 bases; unmatched junction nucleotides: 11. The length of the CDR3 is 16 residues. The CDR3 sequence: CASSASGRGDTYEQYF. The CDR3 nucleotides read TGTGCCAGCAGCGCTTCGGGACGGGGGGATACCTACGAGCAGTACTTC.

This clone was recorded only once. The V gene is TRBV27, the J gene TRBJ2-2; 7 bases agree with TRBD1. Trimming cost V 7 bases and J 3 bases; bases outside gene matches: 5. This CDR3 is 14 amino acids long. Germline CDR1 is MNHEY and CDR2 is SMNVEV (reference sequence). The CDR3 protein is CASTNRGYTGELFF. CDR3 nucleotides: TGTGCCAGCACGAACAGGGGATACACCGGGGAGCTGTTTTTT.

This chain joins TRBV14 and TRBJ2-7; 10 bases are shared with TRBD1. J lost 3 bases, V lost 3 bases, and 8 bases had no gene match. Germline CDR1 is SGHDN and CDR2 is FVKESK. The CDR3 extends over 16 amino acids. As DNA, the CDR3 is TGTGCCAGCAGCCACGTAGGTGACAGGGGGCACTACGAGCAGTACTTC. This encodes CASSHVGDRGHYEQYF.

This clone has only one observation. This chain links TRBV25-1 with TRBJ1-4; no reliable D call. In germline, CDR1 is MGHDK, CDR2 SYGVNS. V was cut by 1 base and J by 1 base, with 13 bases left in between. The CDR3 consists of 17 residues. Written as DNA, the CDR3 is TGTGCCAGCAGTGAATGGAACGAGGGAATAACTAATGAAAAACTGTTTTTT. As protein: CASSEWNEGITNEKLFF.

This sequence joins TRBV30 and TRBJ1-1, with D perhaps matching TRBD1 (5 bases). V lost 1 base and J lost 4, with 10 bases in between. This CDR3 is built from 13 residues. In germline, CDR1 is GTSNPN, CDR2 SVGIG (reference sequence). This chain's CDR3 is CAWSEGVGTEAFF. The CDR3 nucleotides read TGTGCCTGGAGTGAAGGGGTTGGCACTGAAGCTTTCTTT. Full variable domain (remainder filled in from reference TRBV30 and TRBJ1-1): SQTIHQWPATLVQPVGSPLSLECTVEGTSNPNLYWYRQAAGRGLQLLFYSVGIGQISSEVPQNLSASRPQDRQFILSSKKLLLSDSGFYLCAWSEGVGTEAFFGQGTRLTVV.

The chain recombines TRBV7-9 with TRBJ1-4, with 7 bases fitting TRBD1. Looked up from germline, CDR1 is SEHNR and CDR2 is FQNEAQ (reference sequence). Trimming cost V 4 bases and J 5 bases; bases outside gene matches: 7. CDR3 size: 15 residues. The CDR3 coding sequence is TGTGCCAGCAGCTCAAAGACAGGGATAAATGAAAAACTGTTTTTT. Translating gives CASSSKTGINEKLFF.

The rearrangement uses TRBV5-1 and TRBJ2-3; D gene ambiguous. The germline CDR1 and CDR2 sequences are SGHRS and YFSETQ. V was clipped by 1 base and J by 0 bases, with 9 bases between them. This CDR3 comprises 15 residues. CDR3 amino acids: CASSLQQPSTDTQYF. The CDR3 coding sequence is TGCGCCAGCAGCTTGCAACAGCCCAGCACAGATACGCAGTATTTT.

This sequence joins TRBV25-1 and TRBJ2-3, with 10 nucleotides matching TRBD2. J was trimmed by 4 bases and V by 6 bases; bases with no gene match: 10. The CDR3 contains 16 residues. The germline CDR1 and CDR2 sequences are MGHDK and SYGVNS. The CDR3 nucleotides are TGTGCCAGCAGGGGCCAGCGGGGGGGCCGGTCAGATACGCAGTATTTT. Translating it yields CASRGQRGGRSDTQYF.